The 26 T cell receptor beta chains reported below all come from one sample, sequenced in a study of T cells in Graves' hyperthyroidism and ophthalmopathy. It was RNA transcripts that yielded the amplified TCR beta CDR3 regions. During a first-round RT-PCR of the TCR CDR3, the HTBI primer set was used. TCRdb redid the calling of the multiplex PCR reads with MiXCR, one entry per CDR3 protein. The data contain approximately 370,000 distinct CDR3 sequences, approximately 18% of them seen just once; the ten biggest clones take up 34%. The sequenced sample was blood. The receptor set was obtained from a woman younger than 45 with Graves' hyperthyroidism that later progressed to Graves' ophthalmopathy.

The sample holds many counts of this clonotype. This chain joins TRBV28 and TRBJ1-2; tentative D call: TRBD1 (5 bases). The CDR3 covers 14 residues. Trimming took off 6 bases at V and 5 bases at J, with 16 bases between the two ends. Germline lookup yields CDR1 MDHEN and CDR2 SYDVKM. Written as DNA, the CDR3 is TGTGCCAGCAGCCCAGGGCCGGTGGGGTATGGCTACACCTTC. Its translation: CASSPGPVGYGYTF.

This clonotype has a single count. This may stem from a read error, because a much larger clone lies one nucleotide away. The chain recombines TRBV12-3 or TRBV12-4 with TRBJ1-5, with D possibly being TRBD1 (5 bases). The CDR3 is 12 amino acids. This CDR3 is CASSWGGQPLHF. The DNA for the CDR3 is TGTGCCAGCAGCTGGGGGGGTCAGCCCCTGCATTTT.

The J gene is TRBJ2-3, the V gene TRBV12-3 or TRBV12-4, with D possibly being TRBD2 (5 bases). This CDR3 spans 14 amino acids. V lost 3 bases to trimming and J lost 0 bases, with 7 bases between them. DNA of the CDR3: TGTGCCAGCAGTTTCCGACTAAGCACAGATACGCAGTATTTT. Amino acids: CASSFRLSTDTQYF.

This clonotype was counted many times. The V gene is TRBV2, the J gene TRBJ2-7; the D is unclear. CDR1 and CDR2 from the germline V gene are SNHLY and FYNNEI. This CDR3 has 11 amino acids. The V gene lost 5 bases and the J gene lost 7 bases, with 9 bases spanning the gap. The chain's CDR3 is CASSQDTEQYF. The CDR3 bases are TGTGCCAGCAGTCAAGACACGGAGCAGTACTTC.

Here the CDR3 reads CASSLRLAAVNTQYF. In DNA form, the CDR3 reads TGTGCCAGCAGCTTAAGACTAGCGGCGGTTAATACGCAGTATTTT. The chain couples TRBV7-2 to TRBJ2-3, with 9 bases identical to TRBD2. This CDR3 has 15 amino acids. Germline V lookup: CDR1 SGHTA, CDR2 FQGNSA. With 2 bases clipped from V and 7 bases from J, the junction kept 7 bases outside the gene matches.

At least ten counts were recorded for this clonotype. The gene calls are TRBV9 and TRBJ1-2, with D tentatively TRBD1 (6 bases). Trimming took 2 bases from V and 3 from J, leaving 11 bases between them. CDR1 is SGDLS, CDR2 YYNGEE, per germline. The CDR3 is made up of 14 amino acids. CDR3 protein: CASSVGGTYYGYTF. For the CDR3, the DNA is TGTGCCAGCAGCGTTGGTGGGACATACTATGGCTACACCTTC.

Note on this clonotype: A read error may account for a junction end that differs from germline. The chain uses TRBV3-1 and TRBJ2-1; the match to TRBD2 covers 9 bases. This CDR3 contains 15 residues. CDR1 and CDR2 (germline): LGHDT, YNNKEL (reference sequence). CDR3 sequence (DNA): TGTGCCTGCATCCGACCCGGAGCTAGCGGGGATGAACAGTTCTTC. Amino acids: CACIRPGASGDEQFF.

This clonotype was detected ten times or more. The chain combines TRBV18 with TRBJ1-2; TRBD1 agrees at 8 bases. CDR1 and CDR2 (germline): KGHSH, LQKENI. V lost 3 bases and J lost 4; bases outside the gene matches: 7. This CDR3 spans 15 amino acids. The CDR3, as DNA: TGTGCCAGCTCACCCGGTTTAACAGGGGGCTATGGCTACACCTTC. Translation gives CASSPGLTGGYGYTF.

The chain combines TRBV4-1 with TRBJ2-5; D gene ambiguous. Trimming stripped 0 bases from V and 1 base from J, with 9 bases between. CDR3 length: 15 residues. Per the germline V gene, CDR1 is MGHRA and CDR2 is YSYEKL. CDR3 DNA: TGCGCCAGCAGCCAAGATCTCGAGCGCCAAGAGACCCAGTACTTC. Its translation: CASSQDLERQETQYF.

This clonotype was seen at least ten times. V usage is TRBV2 and J usage is TRBJ1-1; D uncertain. This CDR3 is 15 amino acids long. In germline, CDR1 is SNHLY, CDR2 FYNNEI. V shed 4 bases and J shed 0 bases, with 12 bases lying between them. CDR3 sequence reads: CASSGMTALNTEAFF. The CDR3 nucleotides read TGTGCCAGCAGTGGTATGACGGCCCTGAACACTGAAGCTTTCTTT.

In its sample, this clonotype was seen many times. The CDR3 coding sequence is TGTGCCAGCAGCTTAGCAGCGGGGGGGCGCCCAGATACGCAGTATTTT. Residues: CASSLAAGGRPDTQYF. This chain uses TRBV7-9 with TRBJ2-3, with TRBD2 matching over 10 bases. Germline CDR1 and CDR2: SEHNR and FQNEAQ (reference sequence). With V trimmed by 0 bases and J by 4 bases, 4 bases remained unmatched. The CDR3 is made up of 16 amino acids.

This clonotype was seen ten or more times. This chain uses TRBV2 with TRBJ1-4; 7 nucleotides match TRBD1. Germline CDR1 and CDR2: SNHLY and FYNNEI. The CDR3 consists of 14 residues. J gave up 2 bases and V 6 bases, and 3 bases lay outside the gene matches. CDR3 region: CASRGGGTNEKLFF. The CDR3 bases are TGTGCCAGCAGGGGAGGGGGCACTAATGAAAAACTGTTTTTT.

This clonotype was seen ten or more times. This rearrangement joins TRBV28 to TRBJ2-7; D possibly uses TRBD1 or TRBD2 (5 bases each). CDR3 length: 19 amino acids. Trimming took 7 bases from V and 0 from J, leaving 28 bases between them. Looked up from germline, CDR1 is MDHEN and CDR2 is SYDVKM. CDR3: CASTQTPTRWGASSYEQYF. Here the CDR3 DNA reads TGTGCCAGCACGCAAACCCCAACTAGGTGGGGCGCTAGCTCCTACGAGCAGTACTTC.

This clonotype was seen repeatedly, ten times or more. The chain has TRBV5-1 and TRBJ2-1, with 12 nucleotides matching TRBD2. Germline loops: CDR1 SGHRS, CDR2 YFSETQ. The CDR3 contains 16 residues. V dropped 4 bases and J dropped 6; count of bases not matched to a gene: 8. In DNA form, the CDR3 reads TGCGCCAGCAGCCCTGGACTAGCGGGGATTGGCAATGAGCAGTTCTTC. It encodes CASSPGLAGIGNEQFF.

The CDR3 DNA sequence: TGTGCCAGCGCCGGACAGATCTACGAGCAGTACGTC. It specifies CASAGQIYEQYV. The rearrangement joins TRBV2 to TRBJ2-7, with D perhaps TRBD1 (6 bases). Trimming shortened V by 8 bases and J by 3 bases, and 11 bases separated the two germline ends. CDR3 length: 12 amino acids. Germline V lookup: CDR1 SNHLY, CDR2 FYNNEI.

This clonotype has ten or more counts. V usage is TRBV2 and J usage is TRBJ1-1; weak D call: TRBD1 (5 bases). V lost 4 bases to trimming and J lost 6 bases, with 21 bases between them. This CDR3 comprises 16 residues. CDR1 and CDR2 from the germline V gene are SNHLY and FYNNEI. CDR3 in DNA: TGTGCCAGCAGTGGTCGGCTTCGGGCAGGGTCCGCTGAAGCTTTCTTT. Encoded protein: CASSGRLRAGSAEAFF.

At least ten counts were recorded for this clonotype. The chain recombines TRBV12-3 or TRBV12-4 with TRBJ2-2; the match to TRBD2 covers 8 bases. The CDR3 runs to 19 residues. V trimming: 6 bases; J trimming: 6 bases; junction bases outside the gene matches: 21. DNA of the CDR3: TGTGCCAGCAGACCAAGAGGGTCGGGAGGGGCCCTCGGTGCCGGGGAGCTGTTTTTT. This gives the protein CASRPRGSGGALGAGELFF.

This chain connects TRBV4-3 to TRBJ2-3, with D possibly being TRBD1 or TRBD2 (6 bases each). V was shortened by 4 bases and J by 4 bases, with 24 bases between the two germline ends. Germline-derived CDR1 and CDR2 are LGHNA and YSLEER. CDR3 length: 18 amino acids. As DNA, the CDR3 is TGCGCCAGCAGCCCTAAATGGTTTAGGGGGGCCCCACCAGATACGCAGTATTTT. As protein: CASSPKWFRGAPPDTQYF.

The chain's CDR3 is CSATLLGRLDRDTQYF. The CDR3 nucleotides are TGCAGTGCCACCCTTCTAGGGAGACTGGACAGAGATACGCAGTATTTT. The V call is TRBV20-1, the J call TRBJ2-3; tentatively, D is TRBD1 (6 bases). In germline, CDR1 is DFQATT, CDR2 SNEGSKA (reference sequence). Trimming took 6 bases from V and 5 from J, leaving 24 bases between them. The CDR3 runs to 16 residues.

J is TRBJ1-4 and V is TRBV25-1; TRBD1 might be the D (6 bases). The ends were cut back, 3 bases at V and 6 bases at J, with 14 bases in the middle. The V gene's germline CDR1 is MGHDK and CDR2 SYGVNS. CDR3 length equals 15 residues. In DNA form, the CDR3 reads TGTGCCAGCAGTGATTTTTCGGCAGGGGATGAAAAACTGTTTTTT. It encodes CASSDFSAGDEKLFF.

CDR3 nucleotide sequence: TGTGCCAGCAGCTTTAGTTCGAGCTCTGGAAACACCATATATTTT. It is translated as CASSFSSSSGNTIYF. The chain uses TRBV11-2 and TRBJ1-3, with unresolved D. Trimming shortened V by 3 bases and J by 0 bases, and 9 bases separated the two germline ends. Germline-derived CDR1 and CDR2 are SGHAT and FQNNGV. The CDR3 loop spans 15 amino acids. The full variable domain, its missing parts supplied by reference TRBV11-2 and TRBJ1-3, is EAGVAQSPRYKIIEKRQSVAFWCNPISGHATLYWYQQILGQGPKLLIQFQNNGVVDDSQLPKDRFSAERLKGVDSTLKIQPAKLEDSAVYLCASSFSSSSGNTIYFGEGSWLTVV.

This clonotype was recorded at least ten times. The genes are TRBV5-5 and TRBJ1-2; possibly TRBD1 for D (5 bases). The CDR3 runs 15 residues. Looked up from germline, CDR1 is SGHKS and CDR2 is YYEKEE (reference sequence). The V gene lost 4 bases and the J gene lost 0 bases, with 13 bases spanning the gap. This chain's CDR3 is CASSVDSVTNYGYTF. The CDR3 DNA sequence: TGTGCCAGCAGCGTAGACAGCGTGACTAACTATGGCTACACCTTC.

This clonotype was counted between two and nine times. CDR3 region: CASSKGQGRRNEQFF. The DNA of the CDR3 is TGTGCCAGTAGTAAAGGACAGGGGAGGAGAAATGAGCAGTTCTTC. The rearrangement uses TRBV19 and TRBJ2-1; 9 bases match TRBD1. This CDR3 contains 15 residues. In germline, CDR1 is LNHDA, CDR2 SQIVND (reference sequence). V lost 4 bases to trimming and J lost 7 bases; unmatched junction nucleotides: 8.

This clonotype was picked up many times. The CDR3 region is CASRDIDTQYF. The CDR3 region has the DNA TGTGCCAGCAGGGATATAGATACGCAGTATTTT. The rearrangement uses TRBV7-6 and TRBJ2-3; D is unresolved. V was clipped by 6 bases and J by 5 bases, with 6 bases between them. The CDR3 length is 11 residues. Germline loops: CDR1 SGHVS, CDR2 FNYEAQ.

In this sample, this clonotype turned up a few times. The rearrangement uses TRBV6-4 and TRBJ2-4; no clear D gene. This CDR3 has 11 amino acids. V lost 5 bases, J lost 4 bases, and 3 bases lay in between. Germline CDR1 is MRHNA and CDR2 is SNTAGT. In DNA form, the CDR3 reads TGTGCCAGCAGTTTTAAAAACATTCAGTACTTC. This encodes CASSFKNIQYF.

This clonotype has a handful of counts. Possible read error: a much larger clone is one base away. The V call is TRBV10-3, the J call TRBJ2-7; TRBD1 agrees at 8 bases. CDR3 length equals 15 residues. Looked up from germline, CDR1 is ENHRY and CDR2 is SYGVKD. CDR3 amino acids: CAISEIGQGAYEQCF. CDR3 DNA: TGTGCCATCAGTGAGATAGGACAGGGCGCCTACGAGCAGTGCTTC.